This T cell receptor beta chain was captured in a study of pediatric ulcerative colitis. Sequencing depth was up to 500,000 reads per sample. Only in-frame clones appear in the TCRdb table, and some are missing; sequencing was by immunoSEQ multiplex PCR. The sample contains tens of thousands of clones, 75% to 90% of which appear only once. In the case of this clone: Its antigen is not identified.

CDR3 length equals 16 residues. The V end was cut by 2 bases, the J end by 5 bases, with 17 bases between. Germline V CDR1 and CDR2: SGDLS, YYNGEE. Study-wide results and limits: Substantially fewer templates came from a couple of patients' blood samples.

V gene TRBV9 combines with J gene TRBJ2-1, with D perhaps matching TRBD2 (6 bases). This TCR derives from a boy aged 5 to 17 who was a control in a study of pediatric ulcerative colitis. The sequenced sample consisted of blood. The CDR3 sequence: CASSVGMGPGDNEQFF. CDR3 coding DNA: TGTGCCAGCAGCGTTGGAATGGGACCGGGGGACAATGAGCAGTTCTTC.